This TCR beta chain originates from a study of cytotoxic CD8 clonotypes in ibrutinib-treated CLL. Whole-study context: Response samples were drawn at a median of roughly 13 months of treatment, range 6 to 36.

Library input was roughly 1.9 micrograms of DNA from cryopreserved PBMCs. Sequencing sought depths of 1 in 200,000 to 1 in 1 million T cells. TCRdb keeps only in-frame clones here, not all; method: immunoSEQ multiplex PCR. The table has approximately 340,000 clones, approximately 67% seen once. V was pared by 5 bases and J by 5 bases, with 12 bases between. Germline V gives CDR1 LNHDA, CDR2 SQIVND (reference sequence). The length of the CDR3 is 13 residues. The TCR was taken from a human donor with chronic lymphocytic leukemia. The chain couples TRBV19 to TRBJ1-1, with a possible D match to TRBD1 (5 bases). The material was PBMCs, obtained after 36 months of ibrutinib treatment. The CDR3 DNA is TGTGCCAGTAGTCCCAGGGATGGGACTGAAGCTTTCTTT. Amino acid sequence: CASSPRDGTEAFF. Based on the CDR3 plus reference TRBV19 and TRBJ1-1, the full variable domain is DGGITQSPKYLFRKEGQNVTLSCEQNLNHDAMYWYRQDPGQGLRLIYYSQIVNDFQKGDIAEGYSVSREKKESFPLTVTSAQKNPTAFYLCASSPRDGTEAFFGQGTRLTVV.